These 22 T cell receptor beta chains came from one sample sequenced in a study of T cells in Graves' hyperthyroidism and ophthalmopathy. The source material, RNA transcripts, was used to amplify TCR beta CDR3 regions. Carried out on the TCR CDR3, a first-round RT-PCR used the HTBI primer set. MiXCR, applied by TCRdb to the multiplex PCR reads, yields one record per CDR3 protein. The table includes hundreds of thousands of distinct CDR3 sequences, 15% to 20% detected once. Sequencing used blood. The receptors here all came from a woman between 55 and 75 years old with Graves' ophthalmopathy.

This clonotype was picked up many times. V usage is TRBV18 and J usage is TRBJ2-1; 8 bases are a match to TRBD1. Germline lookup yields CDR1 KGHSH and CDR2 LQKENI. This CDR3 region has 14 residues. V trimming: 6 bases; J trimming: 8 bases; junction bases outside the gene matches: 9. In DNA, the CDR3 is TGTGCCAGCTCCCTAGGACAGGGTGTCTATGAGCAGTTCTTC. It is translated as CASSLGQGVYEQFF.

This clonotype was detected ten times or more. The J gene is TRBJ1-2, the V gene TRBV20-1, with TRBD1 identical over 10 bases. Per germline, CDR1 DFQATT and CDR2 SNEGSKA (reference sequence). The CDR3 covers 14 residues. V lost 7 bases and J lost 4; bases outside the gene matches: 9. This CDR3 reads CSVRTRQGAYGYTF. The CDR3 bases are TGCAGTGTCCGAACGCGACAGGGGGCCTATGGCTACACCTTC.

Worth noting for this clonotype: The germline gene is not matched at one end of the junction; a read error may be the cause. The chain links TRBV5-1 to TRBJ1-3, with D maybe TRBD1 (6 bases). Germline CDR1 and CDR2: SGHRS and YFSETQ. The CDR3 length is 15 residues. CDR3 loop: CPSSSDSSSGNTIYF. DNA for the CDR3: TGCCCCAGCAGCTCGGACAGCTCCTCTGGAAACACCATATATTTT.

Ten or more counts support this clonotype. The V call is TRBV29-1, the J call TRBJ2-7; 9 nucleotides line up with TRBD1. CDR1 SQVTM and CDR2 ANQGSEA come from the germline V gene. The CDR3 consists of 13 residues. V shed 6 bases and J 4 bases; nucleotides not matched to a gene: 7. The CDR3 region is CSVGGQGLYEQYF. CDR3 coding DNA: TGCAGCGTCGGAGGACAGGGGTTGTACGAGCAGTACTTC.

Ten or more counts support this clonotype. The J gene is TRBJ2-2, the V gene TRBV12-3 or TRBV12-4; D might be TRBD1 (5 bases). The CDR3 length is 13 residues. V was pared by 7 bases and J by 6 bases, with 12 bases between. The CDR3 nucleotides are TGTGCCAGCAACCCTCTGGGGCCCGGGGAGCTGTTTTTT. This gives the protein CASNPLGPGELFF.

This clonotype was counted ten times or more. The chain couples TRBV27 to TRBJ1-6; 8 nucleotides match TRBD1. V gave up 3 bases and J gave up 6 bases; unmatched junction bases: 4. The germline gives CDR1 MNHEY, CDR2 SMNVEV (reference sequence). CDR3 length: 15 residues. The CDR3 DNA is TGTGCCAGCAGTTTCGGACAGGGCTTTAATTCACCCCTCCACTTT. It is translated as CASSFGQGFNSPLHF.

The chain is built from TRBV9 and TRBJ1-4; D unclear. The CDR3 has 14 residues. In germline, CDR1 is SGDLS, CDR2 YYNGEE. V lost 0 bases and J lost 7, with 10 bases in between. CDR3 nucleotide sequence: TGTGCCAGCAGCGTAGCCCAGGTTTCTGAAAAACTGTTTTTT. Its translation: CASSVAQVSEKLFF. Based on the CDR3 plus reference TRBV9 and TRBJ1-4, the full variable domain is DSGVTQTPKHLITATGQRVTLRCSPRSGDLSVYWYQQSLDQGLQFLIQYYNGEERAKGNILERFSAQQFPDLHSELNLSSLELGDSALYFCASSVAQVSEKLFFGSGTQLSVL.

As for this clonotype: Here the CDR3 omits its conserved ending phenylalanine or tryptophan, so a read error is the likely source. The chain links TRBV24-1 to TRBJ2-2; 13 nucleotides align to TRBD2. Germline V CDR1 and CDR2: KGHDR, SFDVKD. J gave up 1 base and V 3 bases, and 4 bases lay outside the gene matches. There are 18 residues in the CDR3. The CDR3 here is CATSDGLAGVLNTGELFL. The DNA for the CDR3 is TGTGCCACCAGTGATGGACTAGCGGGAGTACTGAACACCGGGGAGCTGTTTCTT.

This clonotype has a count of ten or more. The chain recombines TRBV4-3 with TRBJ2-1, with TRBD2 as a possible D gene (6 bases). Trimming took 0 bases from V and 0 from J, leaving 18 bases between them. This CDR3 spans 19 amino acids. CDR1 and CDR2 from the germline V gene are LGHNA and YSLEER. The CDR3 here is CASSQEITGLPSSYNEQFF. CDR3 nucleotide sequence: TGCGCCAGCAGCCAAGAGATAACGGGACTTCCAAGCTCCTACAATGAGCAGTTCTTC.

This clonotype appeared a few times. The chain links TRBV5-1 to TRBJ2-3; a weak D match, TRBD2 (5 bases). This CDR3 is built from 15 residues. The V end lost 0 bases, the J end lost 5 bases, and 13 bases lay between the germline ends. Germline loops: CDR1 SGHRS, CDR2 YFSETQ. CDR3 bases: TGCGCCAGCAGCTTGGGCGGACTGGCGGGAGATACGCAGTATTTT. Residues: CASSLGGLAGDTQYF.

This chain connects TRBV9 to TRBJ1-3, with unresolved D. The germline gives CDR1 SGDLS, CDR2 YYNGEE. The CDR3 is 16 amino acids. V gave up 4 bases and J gave up 3 bases, with 17 bases separating them. The CDR3 DNA reads TGTGCCAGCAGCCCCGGCGGGCGGCTAGGTGGAAACACCATATATTTT. The encoded protein is CASSPGGRLGGNTIYF.

This clonotype was seen many times. This rearrangement joins TRBV29-1 to TRBJ1-5; D may be TRBD1 (5 bases). Germline CDR1 reads SQVTM; CDR2 reads ANQGSEA. CDR3 length equals 16 residues. Trimming stripped 5 bases from V and 0 bases from J, with 17 bases between. DNA for the CDR3: TGCAGCGTTAAGGAGGGGAACCCTTATAGCAATCAGCCCCAGCATTTT. It codes for CSVKEGNPYSNQPQHF.

This clonotype was found many times. V usage is TRBV12-3 or TRBV12-4 and J usage is TRBJ2-3, with 14 nucleotides matching TRBD2. The CDR3 extends over 19 amino acids. J was trimmed by 0 bases and V by 6 bases; bases with no gene match: 11. CDR3 region: CASSLPGTSGSWSTDTQYF. The DNA of the CDR3 is TGTGCCAGCAGCCTACCCGGGACTAGCGGGAGTTGGAGCACAGATACGCAGTATTTT.

With regard to this clonotype: This clone may be a read error of a much larger clone one base away. V usage is TRBV6-2 or TRBV6-3 and J usage is TRBJ2-1; no reliable D call. This CDR3 has 14 residues. CDR1 MNHEY and CDR2 SVGEGT come from the germline V gene. CDR3 region: CAGSYGSGFGEQFF. In nucleotides, the CDR3 is TGTGCCGGCAGTTACGGTTCCGGGTTCGGTGAGCAGTTCTTC.

This clonotype was detected many times. The V call is TRBV7-2, the J call TRBJ1-1; D uncertain. Looked up from germline, CDR1 is SGHTA and CDR2 is FQGNSA. The CDR3 length is 14 residues. Trimming shortened V by 2 bases and J by 1 base, and 8 bases separated the two germline ends. The CDR3 DNA sequence: TGTGCCAGCAGCTTATATGGCAAGAACACTGAAGCTTTCTTT. Amino acid sequence: CASSLYGKNTEAFF.

This clonotype was observed many times. The chain employs TRBV20-1 and TRBJ1-5, with D tentatively TRBD1 (5 bases). V was pared by 5 bases and J by 5 bases, with 22 bases between. This CDR3 has 16 residues. Germline values: CDR1 DFQATT, CDR2 SNEGSKA (reference sequence). CDR3 nucleotide sequence: TGCAGTGCTCTCCCTTGGGCGGTACAGGAATATCAGCCCCAGCATTTT. Its protein product is CSALPWAVQEYQPQHF.

This clonotype appeared a few times. The CDR3 sequence: CASSYSRVGGPAGELFF. The DNA of the CDR3 is TGTGCCAGCAGTTACTCGAGAGTGGGGGGGCCAGCCGGGGAGCTGTTTTTT. V is TRBV6-5 and J is TRBJ2-2; D is perhaps TRBD2 (7 bases). The CDR3 spans 17 residues. CDR1 and CDR2 (germline): MNHEY, SVGAGI. The V and J ends lost 0 bases and 6 bases respectively, with 17 bases between them.

This clonotype was detected many times. The V call is TRBV7-2, the J call TRBJ2-3; TRBD2 is a possible D gene (6 bases). The V end was cut by 2 bases, the J end by 6 bases, with 15 bases between. The CDR3 loop spans 15 amino acids. CDR1 is SGHTA, CDR2 FQGNSA, per germline. In nucleotides, the CDR3 is TGTGCCAGCAGCTTATCCGGGGGTTCCCACGATACGCAGTATTTT. Protein product: CASSLSGGSHDTQYF.

The chain recombines TRBV5-1 with TRBJ2-1; 8 bases are a match to TRBD1. The CDR3 length is 16 residues. Trimming at V came to 4 bases and at J to 0 bases, leaving 6 bases not matched to a gene. Germline CDR1 SGHRS, CDR2 YFSETQ. CDR3 sequence (DNA): TGCGCCAGCAGCGGAAAGACAGGGGACTCCTACAATGAGCAGTTCTTC. Translated: CASSGKTGDSYNEQFF.

The chain employs TRBV2 and TRBJ2-3; perhaps TRBD2 as D (7 bases). The length of the CDR3 is 14 residues. The V end lost 3 bases, the J end lost 5 bases, and 12 bases lay between the germline ends. Germline lookup yields CDR1 SNHLY and CDR2 FYNNEI. As DNA, the CDR3 is TGTGCCAGCAGTGAGAGGGGGAGGGGAGATACGCAGTATTTT. Its translation is CASSERGRGDTQYF.

This clonotype was found a few times. This chain connects TRBV12-3 or TRBV12-4 to TRBJ2-1, with 7 bases lining up with TRBD2. With 6 bases clipped from V and 5 bases from J, the junction kept 16 bases outside the gene matches. The CDR3 contains 17 residues. Here the CDR3 DNA reads TGTGCCAGCAGCGTATACCCGGCCGGGACTAACGACAATGAGCAGTTCTTC. This encodes CASSVYPAGTNDNEQFF.

This clonotype turned up a few times. The chain couples TRBV19 to TRBJ2-7; D call uncertain. Deletions cut 3 bases from V and 6 bases from J, with 15 bases between. Germline CDR1 reads LNHDA; CDR2 reads SQIVND (reference sequence). CDR3 length equals 14 residues. The DNA of the CDR3 is TGTGCCAGTAGTATGGGTGGCTCACCGGGCGAGCAGTACTTC. Translating it yields CASSMGGSPGEQYF.